Below are 31 T cell receptor beta chains sequenced from a single sample in a study of shared clonotypes between healthy human individuals. The repertoire was sequenced with immunoSEQ multiplex PCR; TCRdb's copy has only in-frame clones and lacks some. Seen here are nearly 750,000 clones, just under 75% observed once, and the top ten hold more than 1.5%. Sequences were obtained from memory CD4+ T cells sorted from blood. Subset in this sample: CD45RA-negative fraction. The receptors here all came from a woman aged 25 to 39 in good health.

The chain links TRBV20-1 to TRBJ2-5; D not resolved. The assigned J gene may be wrong: the sequence end matches TRBJ2-7 better. The CDR3 totals 11 residues. Looked up from germline, CDR1 is DFQATT and CDR2 is SNEGSKA (reference sequence). The CDR3 protein is CSAPDGYEQYF. CDR3 sequence (DNA): TGCAGTGCCCCGGACGGCTACGAGCAGTACTTC.

In its sample, this clone was seen once. The chain combines TRBV18 with TRBJ2-7, with D possibly being TRBD1 (6 bases). The CDR3 is 15 amino acids. With 2 bases removed from V and 5 bases from J, the gap between germline ends came to 16 bases. In germline, CDR1 is KGHSH, CDR2 LQKENI. This chain's CDR3 is CASSPGEQGYHEQYF. The CDR3 DNA reads as TGTGCCAGCTCACCAGGTGAGCAGGGGTACCACGAGCAGTACTTC.

The chain carries TRBV4-2 and TRBJ2-1, with D unresolved. The CDR3 covers 15 residues. Germline CDR1 and CDR2: LGHNA and YNFKEQ. Trimming removed 1 base at V and 2 bases at J, with 9 bases between. The CDR3 nucleotides are TGTGCCAGCAGCCAAGTTAAGTTCCCCTACAATGAGCAGTTCTTC. This encodes CASSQVKFPYNEQFF.

This chain links TRBV5-1 with TRBJ1-2; 10 bases line up with TRBD1. The V segment lost 1 base and the J segment 6 bases; nucleotides outside the gene matches: 6. The CDR3 contains 15 residues. Germline lookup yields CDR1 SGHRS and CDR2 YFSETQ. CDR3 DNA: TGCGCCAGCAGCTTGACCTCCGGACAGGGGGATGGCTACACCTTC. This gives the protein CASSLTSGQGDGYTF.

Only a few counts were recorded for this clone. This rearrangement joins TRBV28 to TRBJ2-5; the D gene is possibly TRBD1 (6 bases). Trimming took 7 bases from V and 2 from J, leaving 20 bases between them. The CDR3 spans 16 residues. Germline CDR1 MDHEN, CDR2 SYDVKM. The CDR3: CASTNNGRGGQETQYF. The CDR3 DNA reads as TGTGCCAGCACCAATAATGGCAGGGGCGGGCAAGAGACCCAGTACTTC.

V is TRBV15 and J is TRBJ1-1, with D unclear. The CDR3 totals 14 residues. Per the germline V gene, CDR1 is LNHNV and CDR2 is YYDKDF (reference sequence). The V gene lost 0 bases and the J gene lost 0 bases, with 5 bases spanning the gap. The CDR3 loop is CATSRDWLNTEAFF. CDR3 in DNA: TGTGCCACCAGCAGAGATTGGTTGAACACTGAAGCTTTCTTT.

V is TRBV10-2 and J is TRBJ1-5; TRBD1 aligns across 7 bases. V gave up 8 bases and J gave up 6 bases; unmatched junction bases: 13. Germline CDR1 is WSHSY and CDR2 is SAAADI. The CDR3 length is 15 residues. This CDR3 reads CASQRDRVESQPQHF. CDR3 in DNA: TGCGCCAGCCAGAGAGACAGGGTGGAAAGTCAGCCCCAGCATTTT.

This clone came up many times. Other DNA sequences within the sample encode an identical CDR3. V usage is TRBV5-1 and J usage is TRBJ2-1, with 7 nucleotides matching TRBD2. The CDR3 has 15 amino acids. Germline V CDR1 and CDR2: SGHRS, YFSETQ. The V segment lost 1 base and the J segment 1 base; nucleotides outside the gene matches: 2. CDR3 in DNA: TGCGCCAGCAGCTTGTCTAGCGGATCCTACAATGAGCAGTTCTTC. As protein: CASSLSSGSYNEQFF.

The chain has TRBV6-1 and TRBJ1-2; TRBD1 is a possible D gene (5 bases). Germline V gene data show CDR1 as MNHNS and CDR2 as SASEGT. The CDR3 sequence is 14 residues long. The V end lost 7 bases, the J end lost 2 bases, and 14 bases lay between the germline ends. The CDR3 loop is CASTQGTANYGYTF. As DNA, the CDR3 is TGTGCCAGCACCCAAGGGACGGCGAACTATGGCTACACCTTC.

This clone was counted a single time. The V call is TRBV5-1, the J call TRBJ2-1; D gene ambiguous. V was cut by 3 bases and J by 7 bases, with 14 bases left in between. The CDR3 is 14 amino acids. Germline V lookup: CDR1 SGHRS, CDR2 YFSETQ. The CDR3 DNA reads as TGCGCCAGCAGCTCTGCTATGATTCGGAATGAGCAGTTCTTC. Its translation is CASSSAMIRNEQFF.

This clone occurred once. The chain links TRBV10-3 to TRBJ1-5; D gene unclear. Trimming took 3 bases from V and 4 from J, leaving 16 bases between them. There are 16 residues in the CDR3. Germline-derived CDR1 and CDR2 are ENHRY and SYGVKD. CDR3 loop: CAISDDIGQWNQPQHF. The CDR3 coding sequence is TGTGCCATCAGTGACGACATTGGGCAGTGGAATCAGCCCCAGCATTTT.

The J gene is TRBJ2-5, the V gene TRBV9, with 7 bases identical to TRBD1. Germline V lookup: CDR1 SGDLS, CDR2 YYNGEE. V lost 1 base to trimming and J lost 2 bases; unmatched junction nucleotides: 11. CDR3 size: 17 residues. In DNA form, the CDR3 reads TGTGCCAGCAGCGTATCTGTGACAGGGCTGGTTCAAGAGACCCAGTACTTC. Translated: CASSVSVTGLVQETQYF.

This sequence joins TRBV6-5 and TRBJ1-2; D perhaps matches TRBD1 (5 bases). Germline assignment: CDR1 MNHEY and CDR2 SVGAGI. V dropped 7 bases and J dropped 5 bases, with 17 bases sitting between them. CDR3 length: 14 amino acids. The DNA of the CDR3 is TGTGCCAGCAAAACAGGCCTCGAAGGGTATGGCTACACCTTC. Translated, it gives CASKTGLEGYGYTF.

The chain links TRBV11-2 to TRBJ2-2, with TRBD2 matching over 10 bases. The CDR3 spans 16 residues. The germline CDR1 and CDR2 sequences are SGHAT and FQNNGV. V dropped 2 bases and J dropped 6; count of bases not matched to a gene: 6. This chain's CDR3 is CASSLRSGRVAGELFF. The CDR3 region has the DNA TGTGCCAGCAGCTTAAGAAGCGGGAGGGTTGCCGGGGAGCTGTTTTTT.

The chain links TRBV18 to TRBJ2-7, with 12 bases lining up with TRBD2. With V trimmed by 5 bases and J by 4 bases, 3 bases remained unmatched. This CDR3 has 14 residues. The germline gives CDR1 KGHSH, CDR2 LQKENI. CDR3 sequence: CASSASGREYEQYF. CDR3 in DNA: TGTGCCAGCTCAGCTAGCGGGAGGGAATACGAGCAGTACTTC.

The rearrangement links TRBV18 to TRBJ1-5, with a weak D call TRBD1 (5 bases). In germline, CDR1 is KGHSH, CDR2 LQKENI. Trimming removed 0 bases at V and 2 bases at J, with 11 bases between. The CDR3 length is 16 residues. The CDR3 DNA sequence: TGTGCCAGCTCACCACCGTCCCCGGGGGGCAATCAGCCCCAGCATTTT. It specifies CASSPPSPGGNQPQHF.

This clone was recorded a few times. One junction end disagrees with the germline gene, perhaps due to a read error. The rearrangement links TRBV30 to TRBJ1-2, with D unresolved. In germline, CDR1 is GTSNPN, CDR2 SVGIG (reference sequence). The CDR3 runs 11 residues. CDR3 coding DNA: TGTGCCTGGAGCCTCGGACCTCGGTCTTTCTTC. It encodes CAWSLGPRSFF.

This chain links TRBV30 with TRBJ1-5; no clear D. CDR3 length: 12 residues. The germline V gene encodes CDR1 GTSNPN and CDR2 SVGIG (reference sequence). V was shortened by 4 bases and J by 2 bases, with 6 bases between the two germline ends. The CDR3 coding sequence is TGTGCCTGGACGGGCCGCAATCAGCCCCAGCATTTT. Translating gives CAWTGRNQPQHF. Full variable domain (remainder filled in from reference TRBV30 and TRBJ1-5): SQTIHQWPATLVQPVGSPLSLECTVEGTSNPNLYWYRQAAGRGLQLLFYSVGIGQISSEVPQNLSASRPQDRQFILSSKKLLLSDSGFYLCAWTGRNQPQHFGDGTRLSIL.

The chain uses TRBV2 and TRBJ1-3; the D is unclear. The CDR3 has 14 amino acids. Germline assignment: CDR1 SNHLY and CDR2 FYNNEI. Trimming shortened V by 3 bases and J by 4 bases, and 10 bases separated the two germline ends. As DNA, the CDR3 is TGTGCCAGCAGTGAGCGGACTGCAGGAAACACCATATATTTT. This gives the protein CASSERTAGNTIYF.

This chain links TRBV7-6 with TRBJ2-3, with 10 bases lining up with TRBD2. Germline loops: CDR1 SGHVS, CDR2 FNYEAQ. CDR3 length: 16 amino acids. Germline trimming cut 1 base from V and 3 bases from J; bases unmatched to any gene: 4. The CDR3 coding sequence is TGTGCCAGCAGCTTAGTAGCGGGAGGAGGGACAGATACGCAGTATTTT. Encoded protein: CASSLVAGGGTDTQYF.

The CDR3 DNA reads as TGTGCCAGCAGCCAAGCCCAGCGGGACGCCAAAAACATTCAGTACTTC. This translates into CASSQAQRDAKNIQYF. The gene calls are TRBV4-2 and TRBJ2-4; 7 nucleotides match TRBD2. The length of the CDR3 is 16 residues. J gave up 1 base and V 1 base, and 4 bases lay outside the gene matches. Germline CDR1 LGHNA, CDR2 YNFKEQ.

The chain is built from TRBV18 and TRBJ1-5; D remains unclear. The CDR3 is made up of 15 amino acids. V was trimmed by 2 bases and J by 9 bases, leaving 17 bases between them. Germline CDR1 is KGHSH and CDR2 is LQKENI. The CDR3 is CASSPSSLLLRPQHF. The CDR3 DNA is TGTGCCAGCTCACCATCATCCCTACTTCTGAGGCCCCAGCATTTT. The full variable domain, with the rest looked up from reference TRBV18 and TRBJ1-5, is NAGVMQNPRHLVRRRGQEARLRCSPMKGHSHVYWYRQLPEEGLKFMVYLQKENIIDESGMPKERFSAEFPKEGPSILRIQQVVRGDSAAYFCASSPSSLLLRPQHFGDGTRLSIL.

This clone was seen a single time. The V call is TRBV6-5, the J call TRBJ1-3, with TRBD1 matching 8 bases. The CDR3 has 15 residues. Per germline, CDR1 MNHEY and CDR2 SVGAGI. The ends lost 6 bases at V and 4 bases at J; junction bases unmatched: 8. The CDR3 nucleotides read TGTGCCAGCAGAGCCTCAGGGGGCGCCGGAAACACCATATATTTT. Its translation is CASRASGGAGNTIYF.

The chain carries TRBV7-9 and TRBJ2-5; 8 bases agree with TRBD2. J lost 3 bases, V lost 3 bases, and 3 bases had no gene match. The CDR3 totals 14 residues. CDR1 and CDR2 (germline): SEHNR, FQNEAQ (reference sequence). In nucleotides, the CDR3 is TGTGCCAGCAGCTTTGGAGCGGGAGAAGAGACCCAGTACTTC. Amino acids: CASSFGAGEETQYF. The entire variable domain, with the rest obtained from reference TRBV7-9 and TRBJ2-5, is as follows: DTGVSQNPRHKITKRGQNVTFRCDPISEHNRLYWYRQTLGQGPEFLTYFQNEAQLEKSRLLSDRFSAERPKGSFSTLEIQRTEQGDSAMYLCASSFGAGEETQYFGPGTRLLVL.

The chain employs TRBV7-2 and TRBJ1-3, with D tentatively TRBD1 (6 bases). The CDR3 is 15 residues long. Trimming stripped 4 bases from V and 4 bases from J, with 14 bases between. The germline V gene encodes CDR1 SGHTA and CDR2 FQGNSA. The CDR3 here is CASSYQGTLGNTIYF. The CDR3 nucleotides read TGTGCCAGCAGCTATCAGGGGACACTGGGAAACACCATATATTTT.

This sequence joins TRBV5-1 and TRBJ2-3; 7 positions match TRBD2. CDR1 and CDR2 (germline): SGHRS, YFSETQ. The V and J ends lost 4 bases and 0 bases, in that order; junction bases with no gene match: 5. There are 15 residues in the CDR3. CDR3 sequence: CASSQAGRSTDTQYF. CDR3 bases: TGCGCCAGCAGCCAAGCGGGACGGAGCACAGATACGCAGTATTTT.

The chain links TRBV5-1 to TRBJ1-2; D unresolved. V was trimmed by 3 bases and J by 9 bases, leaving 12 bases between them. The V gene's germline CDR1 is SGHRS and CDR2 YFSETQ. This CDR3 is 12 amino acids long. Here the CDR3 reads CASSSQEASYTF. The CDR3 DNA sequence: TGCGCCAGCAGCTCCCAAGAGGCCAGCTACACCTTC.

This chain connects TRBV9 to TRBJ2-7, with 11 positions matching TRBD2. Looked up from germline, CDR1 is SGDLS and CDR2 is YYNGEE. The V segment lost 4 bases and the J segment 5 bases; nucleotides outside the gene matches: 8. The CDR3 sequence is 15 residues long. CDR3 nucleotides: TGTGCCAGCAGCTCCCGTAGCGGGAGGGTGAACGAGCAGTACTTC. This sequence encodes CASSSRSGRVNEQYF. Together with reference TRBV9 and TRBJ2-7, the CDR3 gives the full variable domain: DSGVTQTPKHLITATGQRVTLRCSPRSGDLSVYWYQQSLDQGLQFLIQYYNGEERAKGNILERFSAQQFPDLHSELNLSSLELGDSALYFCASSSRSGRVNEQYFGPGTRLTVT.

This chain connects TRBV7-9 to TRBJ1-1; D remains unclear. This CDR3 region has 15 residues. Germline V gene lookup returns CDR1 SEHNR and CDR2 FQNEAQ (reference sequence). Trimming took 0 bases from V and 4 from J, leaving 12 bases between them. CDR3: CASSLANHGITEAFF. The CDR3 DNA sequence: TGTGCCAGCAGCTTAGCGAACCACGGGATCACTGAAGCTTTCTTT.

The rearrangement joins TRBV7-9 to TRBJ1-2; unclear D gene. This CDR3 has 14 amino acids. CDR1 is SEHNR and CDR2 is FQNEAQ in the germline V gene (reference sequence). V lost 5 bases, J lost 4 bases, and 14 bases lay in between. DNA of the CDR3: TGTGCCAGCAGCCGGATCGCGGGCACCTATGGCTACACCTTC. Its translation: CASSRIAGTYGYTF.

Remarks on this clone: The sample has other DNA sequences that encode this CDR3 too. This rearrangement joins TRBV10-3 to TRBJ1-5; D is unclear. V was pared by 0 bases and J by 5 bases, with 5 bases between. Germline V gene sequence: CDR1 ENHRY, CDR2 SYGVKD. This CDR3 is built from 13 residues. CDR3 in amino acids: CAISESTDQPQHF. The CDR3 coding sequence is TGTGCCATCAGTGAGTCTACTGATCAGCCCCAGCATTTT.